The 7 T cell receptor beta chains below were found in one sample sequenced in a study of PD-1 blockade in mismatch repair-deficient tumors. Using immunoSEQ multiplex PCR, the repertoire was profiled, and TCRdb retains in-frame clones only, with some absent. This table has tens of thousands of clones, roughly 80% appearing once. The sample consisted of peripheral blood, taken 44 weeks after starting pembrolizumab. The receptor set was obtained from an adult with mismatch repair-deficient cancer.

For the CDR3, the DNA is TGTGCCAGCAACCCCCGGGGCTTCACAGATACGCAGTATTTT. Translated: CASNPRGFTDTQYF. V is TRBV6-5 and J is TRBJ2-3; the D gene could be TRBD1 or TRBD2 (5 bases each). In germline, CDR1 is MNHEY, CDR2 SVGAGI. The CDR3 is 14 amino acids. Trimming took off 7 bases at V and 2 bases at J, with 13 bases between the two ends.

Details on this clone: Other DNA sequences in the same sample also yield this CDR3. J is TRBJ1-5 and V is TRBV7-2; no firm D call. Germline values: CDR1 SGHTA, CDR2 FQGNSA. This CDR3 has 15 amino acids. V shed 3 bases and J shed 0 bases, with 9 bases lying between them. The CDR3: CASSLDFYSNQPQHF. In DNA form, the CDR3 reads TGTGCCAGCAGCTTGGACTTTTATAGCAATCAGCCCCAGCATTTT. Full variable domain (missing parts from reference TRBV7-2 and TRBJ1-5): GAGVSQSPSNKVTEKGKDVELRCDPISGHTALYWYRQSLGQGLEFLIYFQGNSAPDKSGLPSDRFSAERTGGSVSTLTIQRTQQEDSAVYLCASSLDFYSNQPQHFGDGTRLSIL.

DNA for the CDR3: TGTGCCAGCAGTCTTCCCGGAGGGACAGGGTTGCAGTATTTT. It is translated as CASSLPGGTGLQYF. The chain joins TRBV27 to TRBJ2-3; 9 bases match TRBD1. Trimming cost V 5 bases and J 11 bases; bases outside gene matches: 11. This CDR3 comprises 14 residues. Germline V lookup: CDR1 MNHEY, CDR2 SMNVEV (reference sequence).

The chain employs TRBV7-2 and TRBJ2-1, with unresolved D. The CDR3 covers 11 residues. Trimming shortened V by 5 bases and J by 5 bases, and 4 bases separated the two germline ends. Germline CDR1 SGHTA, CDR2 FQGNSA. The CDR3 DNA follows: TGTGCCAGCAGCGTCCACAATGAGCAGTTCTTC. It yields the protein CASSVHNEQFF.

This clone has only a few counts. V and J are TRBV30 and TRBJ1-1; maybe TRBD1 (6 bases). Trimming took 8 bases from V and 0 from J, leaving 16 bases between them. This CDR3 contains 14 residues. Germline values: CDR1 GTSNPN, CDR2 SVGIG (reference sequence). CDR3 DNA sequence: TGTGCCGGAACAGGGAACAACATGAACACTGAAGCTTTCTTT. Protein: CAGTGNNMNTEAFF. Combining the CDR3 with reference TRBV30 and TRBJ1-1 gives the whole variable domain SQTIHQWPATLVQPVGSPLSLECTVEGTSNPNLYWYRQAAGRGLQLLFYSVGIGQISSEVPQNLSASRPQDRQFILSSKKLLLSDSGFYLCAGTGNNMNTEAFFGQGTRLTVV.

This clone appeared a single time. The chain has TRBV6-5 and TRBJ2-5, with no clear D. V lost 2 bases, J lost 4 bases, and 8 bases lay in between. Per the germline V gene, CDR1 is MNHEY and CDR2 is SVGAGI. This CDR3 comprises 13 residues. The CDR3 nucleotides read TGTGCCAGCAGTTACCCGCCCGGAGAGACCCAGTACTTC. Its protein is CASSYPPGETQYF.

V and J are TRBV2 and TRBJ2-2; no clear D. Trimming took off 4 bases at V and 2 bases at J, with 11 bases between the two ends. This CDR3 has 15 residues. Germline values: CDR1 SNHLY, CDR2 FYNNEI. CDR3 residues: CASSAESFNTGELFF. The DNA for the CDR3 is TGTGCCAGCAGTGCAGAGAGTTTCAACACCGGGGAGCTGTTTTTT.